This passage covers 21 T cell receptor beta chains from one sample sequenced in a study of T cell responses to AZD1222 COVID-19 vaccine. Here immunoSEQ multiplex PCR was the method, and the copy in TCRdb shows in-frame clones only, minus some. The sample includes roughly 120,000 clones, about 90% of them seen just once. The source was peripheral blood, collected on day 0 of AZD1222 vaccination. The receptors shown here come from an adult in good health.

The chain employs TRBV3-1 (or the pseudogene TRBV3-2) and TRBJ1-5; 8 positions match TRBD1. Trimming cost V 4 bases and J 0 bases; bases outside gene matches: 5. From germline, CDR1 is LGHDT and CDR2 YNNKEL (reference sequence). The CDR3 consists of 16 residues. The CDR3 is CASSPTGVDSNQPQHF. The CDR3 DNA is TGTGCCAGCAGCCCGACAGGGGTGGATAGCAATCAGCCCCAGCATTTT.

The chain combines TRBV5-4 with TRBJ2-2, with 9 bases aligning to TRBD2. In germline, CDR1 is SGHNT, CDR2 YYREEE (reference sequence). Germline trimming cut 4 bases from V and 4 bases from J; bases unmatched to any gene: 8. The CDR3 covers 16 residues. This chain's CDR3 is CASSVLAGEVTGELFF. For the CDR3, the DNA is TGTGCCAGCAGCGTTTTAGCGGGAGAAGTCACCGGGGAGCTGTTTTTT.

CDR3 sequence (DNA): TGTGCCAGCAGCCAAGACAGCGGGAGTTCCGAGACCCAGTACTTC. Its protein is CASSQDSGSSETQYF. The V gene is TRBV14, the J gene TRBJ2-5, with 8 bases identical to TRBD2. V was clipped by 0 bases and J by 5 bases; unmatched bases: 5. CDR3 length equals 15 residues. CDR1 is SGHDN and CDR2 is FVKESK in the germline V gene.

This chain uses TRBV4-1 with TRBJ1-5, with D uncertain. V lost 2 bases, J lost 2 bases, and 10 bases lay in between. Germline loops: CDR1 MGHRA, CDR2 YSYEKL. The CDR3 is 15 residues long. CDR3: CASSQSPRGNQPQHF. CDR3 bases: TGCGCCAGCAGCCAAAGCCCAAGGGGCAATCAGCCCCAGCATTTT.

This chain uses TRBV27 with TRBJ2-2, with 11 bases fitting TRBD2. Trimming took 7 bases from V and 7 from J; bases not matched to a gene: 14. This CDR3 is 17 amino acids long. The germline gives CDR1 MNHEY, CDR2 SMNVEV (reference sequence). In nucleotides, the CDR3 is TGTGCCAGCACCTCATTTACTAGCGGGAGATTTGACGGGGAGCTGTTTTTT. This codes for CASTSFTSGRFDGELFF.

The V gene is TRBV11-3, the J gene TRBJ2-3; D remains unclear. Germline V gene sequence: CDR1 SGHNT, CDR2 YENEEA. The length of the CDR3 is 14 residues. V gave up 0 bases and J gave up 4 bases, with 8 bases separating them. CDR3 sequence reads: CASSLDQVADTQYF. CDR3 DNA: TGTGCCAGCAGCTTAGATCAGGTAGCAGATACGCAGTATTTT.

The chain recombines TRBV2 with TRBJ1-1; no clear D. The V gene's germline CDR1 is SNHLY and CDR2 FYNNEI. Between the trimmed V and J ends, which lost 11 bases and 4 bases, there was a span of 11 bases. CDR3 length: 11 amino acids. The CDR3 here is CACVGVTEAFF. DNA of the CDR3: TGTGCCTGCGTCGGGGTCACTGAAGCTTTCTTT.

The CDR3 is CATSRDQGALAYGYTF. The CDR3 nucleotides read TGTGCCACCAGCAGAGACCAGGGGGCCCTGGCCTATGGCTACACCTTC. The rearrangement links TRBV15 to TRBJ1-2; 8 nucleotides line up with TRBD1. Germline trimming cut 0 bases from V and 4 bases from J; bases unmatched to any gene: 7. This CDR3 region has 16 residues. Germline V CDR1 and CDR2: LNHNV, YYDKDF (reference sequence).

This chain's CDR3 is CASKGPVEQYF. Written as DNA, the CDR3 is TGTGCCAGCAAAGGACCCGTTGAGCAGTACTTC. The chain uses TRBV6-5 and TRBJ2-7; D remains ambiguous. Germline loops: CDR1 MNHEY, CDR2 SVGAGI. This CDR3 is built from 11 residues. V was cut by 7 bases and J by 7 bases, with 11 bases left in between.

This clone was detected a few times. The gene calls are TRBV6-5 and TRBJ1-5; 7 nucleotides align to TRBD1. V shed 0 bases and J 3 bases; nucleotides not matched to a gene: 2. The germline gives CDR1 MNHEY, CDR2 SVGAGI. The CDR3 runs 15 residues. The CDR3 nucleotides are TGTGCCAGCAGTTACTCCAGGGGGGACAATCAGCCCCAGCATTTT. Protein: CASSYSRGDNQPQHF.

This clone has just one count. The chain recombines TRBV20-1 with TRBJ2-1; D is ambiguous. The CDR3 has 11 residues. Deletions cut 5 bases from V and 7 bases from J, with 9 bases between. Germline-derived CDR1 and CDR2 are DFQATT and SNEGSKA (reference sequence). In DNA form, the CDR3 reads TGCAGTGCTCGTATTTTTAATGAGCAGTTCTTC. It specifies CSARIFNEQFF.

The CDR3 protein is CASRGQGAYGYTF. CDR3 DNA sequence: TGTGCCAGCCGGGGACAGGGGGCCTATGGCTACACCTTC. The chain has TRBV6-5 and TRBJ1-2, with 12 bases aligning to TRBD1. The CDR3 consists of 13 residues. Germline lookup yields CDR1 MNHEY and CDR2 SVGAGI. The trim removed 8 bases at V and 4 bases at J, leaving 2 bases unmatched.

The gene calls are TRBV10-3 and TRBJ2-1; D remains ambiguous. Trimming stripped 6 bases from V and 8 bases from J, with 14 bases between. Per the germline V gene, CDR1 is ENHRY and CDR2 is SYGVKD. The CDR3 has 13 residues. CDR3 bases: TGTGCCATCAGGGATACTACCACCCATGAGCAGTTCTTC. Protein product: CAIRDTTTHEQFF.

This clone was counted once. The chain couples TRBV6-5 to TRBJ1-2; TRBD1 is a possible D gene (5 bases). V dropped 9 bases and J dropped 7 bases, with 18 bases sitting between them. CDR3 size: 13 residues. Germline V lookup: CDR1 MNHEY, CDR2 SVGAGI. The CDR3 sequence: CASGGIGQAGYTF. The CDR3 DNA sequence: TGTGCCAGTGGGGGTATAGGGCAGGCTGGCTACACCTTC.

The chain uses TRBV5-1 and TRBJ2-7; TRBD2 is a possible D gene (5 bases). CDR1 is SGHRS and CDR2 is YFSETQ in the germline V gene. The CDR3 has 13 residues. V was trimmed by 5 bases and J by 4 bases, leaving 13 bases between them. CDR3 region: CASRAGRDYEQYF. In DNA, the CDR3 is TGCGCCAGCAGAGCTGGGAGAGATTACGAGCAGTACTTC.

As for this clone: One end of the junction fails to match germline, which may point to a read error. V and J are TRBV6-5 and TRBJ1-4, with 9 bases lining up with TRBD1. This CDR3 spans 14 amino acids. Per the germline V gene, CDR1 is MNHEY and CDR2 is SVGAGI. CDR3: CASRYRDRDEKLFF. The CDR3 DNA sequence: TGTGCCAGCCGTTACCGGGACAGGGACGAAAAACTGTTTTTT.

The chain joins TRBV13 to TRBJ1-2; the match to TRBD1 covers 7 bases. V shed 5 bases and J 8 bases; nucleotides not matched to a gene: 5. Germline V gene lookup returns CDR1 PRHDT and CDR2 FYEKMQ (reference sequence). The CDR3 is made up of 12 amino acids. The CDR3 DNA reads TGTGCCAGCAGCGGAACAGGGGAGGGCTACACCTTC. Its translation: CASSGTGEGYTF.

The V gene is TRBV27, the J gene TRBJ2-5, with D possibly being TRBD1 (5 bases). Trimming took 6 bases from V and 4 from J, leaving 12 bases between them. Per the germline V gene, CDR1 is MNHEY and CDR2 is SMNVEV (reference sequence). The CDR3 extends over 13 amino acids. As DNA, the CDR3 is TGTGCCAGCAGCGACCGCCAGGGAGAGACCCAGTACTTC. Its translation: CASSDRQGETQYF.

The chain's CDR3 is CASSFGGALSYEQYF. CDR3 DNA: TGTGCCAGCAGCTTTGGGGGGGCCCTCTCCTACGAGCAGTACTTC. This chain connects TRBV5-6 to TRBJ2-7; a possible D gene is TRBD2 (7 bases). CDR3 length equals 15 residues. In germline, CDR1 is SGHDT, CDR2 YYEEEE. Trimming cost V 2 bases and J 0 bases, with 12 bases left between them.

This rearrangement joins TRBV27 to TRBJ1-2, with 9 nucleotides matching TRBD1. The CDR3 loop spans 15 amino acids. Germline V CDR1 and CDR2: MNHEY, SMNVEV (reference sequence). The V gene end was trimmed by 3 bases and the J gene end by 9 bases; junction bases not matched to a gene: 11. The CDR3: CASSFTDRGVHSYTF. As DNA, the CDR3 is TGTGCCAGCAGTTTTACGGACAGGGGAGTTCATAGCTACACCTTC.

The V call is TRBV7-2, the J call TRBJ1-5, with TRBD1 as a possible D gene (5 bases). The CDR3 consists of 15 residues. Germline V lookup: CDR1 SGHTA, CDR2 FQGNSA. V dropped 5 bases and J dropped 1 base, with 12 bases sitting between them. The CDR3 DNA sequence: TGTGCCAGCAGCATTCAGGGTTACAGCAATCAGCCCCAGCATTTT. Translating gives CASSIQGYSNQPQHF. Together with reference TRBV7-2 and TRBJ1-5, the CDR3 gives the full variable domain: GAGVSQSPSNKVTEKGKDVELRCDPISGHTALYWYRQSLGQGLEFLIYFQGNSAPDKSGLPSDRFSAERTGGSVSTLTIQRTQQEDSAVYLCASSIQGYSNQPQHFGDGTRLSIL.